Shown below are 2 T cell receptor beta chains from a single sample sequenced in a study of cytomegalovirus exposure and HLA in healthy donors. Data came from immunoSEQ multiplex PCR; TCRdb stores just in-frame clones and leaves some out. Of a few hundred thousand clones listed, 86% were seen once; the top ten hold around 0.8%. The sample taken for sequencing was PBMCs. The receptors originated from a woman aged 18-29 years in good health and CMV-seronegative.

The chain joins TRBV19 to TRBJ2-3; D uncertain. Per the germline V gene, CDR1 is LNHDA and CDR2 is SQIVND (reference sequence). This CDR3 contains 14 residues. Trimming took 3 bases from V and 0 from J, leaving 7 bases between them. The DNA for the CDR3 is TGTGCCAGTAGTATGGCGGAGAGCACAGATACGCAGTATTTT. Its translation is CASSMAESTDTQYF.

This clone was detected only a few times. V usage is TRBV6-5 and J usage is TRBJ1-1; unclear D gene. V lost 4 bases and J lost 5, with 14 bases in between. This CDR3 is built from 14 residues. CDR1 MNHEY and CDR2 SVGAGI come from the germline V gene. The CDR3 loop reads CASSSALGGTEAFF. The CDR3, as DNA: TGTGCCAGCAGTTCAGCATTGGGCGGGACTGAAGCTTTCTTT.